Below, 24 T cell receptor beta chains from the same sample are listed, as sequenced in a study of regulatory T cells in long-lasting Graves disease. As for time point: newly diagnosed GD, antithyroid drugs for less than 3 months. Following extraction of RNA from PBMCs, that RNA was used to make the TCR library. CDR3 regions were amplified by Arm-PCR using iRepertoire HTBI primers to build TCR beta libraries. TCRdb reprocessed the multiplex PCR reads with MiXCR, giving one entry per CDR3 protein. The profile covers about 440,000 distinct CDR3 sequences, with 15% appearing a single time and 16% taken by the ten largest. These same records also appear under a second study, on T cells in Graves' hyperthyroidism and ophthalmopathy.

This specimen was peripheral blood mononuclear cells (PBMCs), taken at new diagnosis, from a patient treated with antithyroid drugs. The source of these receptors is a woman younger than 45 with Graves disease.

V is TRBV6-2 or TRBV6-3 and J is TRBJ1-4, with D unclear. Trimming removed 5 bases at V and 7 bases at J, with 17 bases between. CDR3 length: 15 residues. Germline assignment: CDR1 MNHEY and CDR2 SVGEGT. Here the CDR3 reads CASSNRHPRSEKLFF. The CDR3 nucleotides read TGTGCCAGCAGTAATCGACATCCACGGAGTGAAAAACTGTTTTTT.

This clonotype has a count of ten or more. V gene TRBV7-6 combines with J gene TRBJ1-1; a possible D gene is TRBD1 (5 bases). Germline lookup yields CDR1 SGHVS and CDR2 FNYEAQ. V was pared by 5 bases and J by 4 bases, with 14 bases between. The CDR3 sequence is 14 residues long. CDR3 residues: CASSPRVGGTEAFF. The CDR3 nucleotides are TGTGCCAGCAGCCCCCGTGTGGGGGGCACTGAAGCTTTCTTT.

The table lists this clonotype with a few counts. This rearrangement joins TRBV2 to TRBJ2-1; TRBD2 might be the D (6 bases). V lost 8 bases, J lost 4 bases, and 12 bases lay in between. Germline-derived CDR1 and CDR2 are SNHLY and FYNNEI. The CDR3 is made up of 13 amino acids. The CDR3 DNA follows: TGTGCCAGCCGGGACTTCAGTTACAATGAGCAGTTCTTC. It specifies CASRDFSYNEQFF.

In this sample, this clonotype turned up a few times. CDR3 DNA: TGTGCCAGCAGCCGCTCTAGAGCTCGCTCCTACAATGAGCAGTTCTTC. This gives the protein CASSRSRARSYNEQFF. This chain connects TRBV27 to TRBJ2-1; D unresolved. CDR1 is MNHEY and CDR2 is SMNVEV in the germline V gene (reference sequence). V was shortened by 6 bases and J by 0 bases, with 15 bases between the two germline ends. The CDR3 is 16 amino acids.

Many counts were recorded for this clonotype. The V call is TRBV10-1, the J call TRBJ1-1; no reliable D call. This CDR3 has 14 residues. From germline, CDR1 is WNHNN and CDR2 SYGVQD (reference sequence). V was cut by 0 bases and J by 4 bases, with 9 bases left in between. In DNA, the CDR3 is TGCGCCAGCAGTGAGTCTCCCGCGGCCACTGAAGCTTTCTTT. Residues: CASSESPAATEAFF.

This clonotype has a count of ten or more. This chain uses TRBV3-1 with TRBJ1-1; D is undetermined. Germline V gene sequence: CDR1 LGHDT, CDR2 YNNKEL (reference sequence). The CDR3 totals 14 residues. The germline V and J ends were trimmed by 5 bases and 0 bases, with 10 bases remaining between them. CDR3 coding DNA: TGTGCCAGCAGCAACGGATTCATGAACACTGAAGCTTTCTTT. Amino acids: CASSNGFMNTEAFF.

This clonotype was picked up a small number of times. The gene calls are TRBV6-2 or TRBV6-3 and TRBJ2-1, with 7 bases identical to TRBD1. The junction had 13 bases not matched to a gene; V was cut back by 5 bases and J by 6 bases. This CDR3 comprises 16 residues. Looked up from germline, CDR1 is MNHEY and CDR2 is SVGEGT. The CDR3 is CASSEIHQTGRNEQFF. The DNA for the CDR3 is TGTGCCAGCAGTGAAATCCACCAGACAGGGCGCAATGAGCAGTTCTTC.

This clonotype showed up many times. The gene calls are TRBV27 and TRBJ2-5, with TRBD1 identical over 8 bases. Germline CDR1 MNHEY, CDR2 SMNVEV (reference sequence). V shed 5 bases, J shed 3 bases, and the junction held 11 bases outside the gene matches. The length of the CDR3 is 16 residues. The DNA for the CDR3 is TGTGCCAGCAGTCCCCTGTTGGGACAGGTGGAAGAGACCCAGTACTTC. It is translated as CASSPLLGQVEETQYF.

The chain has TRBV27 and TRBJ2-1; possible D gene TRBD2, 6 bases. This CDR3 region has 13 residues. The germline V and J ends were trimmed by 3 bases and 3 bases, with 6 bases remaining between them. Germline V gene sequence: CDR1 MNHEY, CDR2 SMNVEV (reference sequence). For the CDR3, the DNA is TGTGCCAGCAGTTTGGACTACTACAATGAGCAGTTCTTC. This encodes CASSLDYYNEQFF.

This clonotype was recorded at least ten times. As DNA, the CDR3 is TGTGCCAGCAGCTTTTTTCACAGCCTTTCAGAGACCCAGTACTTC. Protein product: CASSFFHSLSETQYF. The chain joins TRBV11-2 to TRBJ2-5; D not certain. Germline V gene data show CDR1 as SGHAT and CDR2 as FQNNGV. The CDR3 length is 15 residues. V was trimmed by 3 bases and J by 4 bases, leaving 15 bases between them.

The V and J genes are TRBV20-1 and TRBJ1-2, with 7 bases fitting TRBD1. The CDR3 is 13 residues long. V dropped 6 bases and J dropped 5; count of bases not matched to a gene: 9. Germline V gene data show CDR1 as DFQATT and CDR2 as SNEGSKA (reference sequence). The CDR3 region has the DNA TGCAGTGCCAGGCCGGGACAGATATATGGCTACACCTTC. Amino acid sequence: CSARPGQIYGYTF.

J is TRBJ2-2 and V is TRBV5-1; 7 bases are a match to TRBD1. Germline-derived CDR1 and CDR2 are SGHRS and YFSETQ. This CDR3 has 18 residues. After removal of 8 bases from V and 0 bases from J, the junction contained 16 bases not matched to a gene. Written as DNA, the CDR3 is TGCGCCAGGAGCGCACTGGGGACAGACACTCCGAACACCGGGGAGCTGTTTTTT. Translation: CARSALGTDTPNTGELFF.

In its sample, this clonotype was seen many times. The chain carries TRBV28 and TRBJ2-1; either TRBD1 or TRBD2 may supply D (5 bases each). This CDR3 has 15 residues. The V gene's germline CDR1 is MDHEN and CDR2 SYDVKM. V lost 2 bases, J lost 5 bases, and 13 bases lay in between. CDR3 bases: TGTGCCAGCAGTTTAGCTAGCAGGGCAAACAATGAGCAGTTCTTC. Translation gives CASSLASRANNEQFF.

This clonotype was detected a few times. J is TRBJ2-5 and V is TRBV7-9; a possible D gene is TRBD2 (5 bases). The V gene lost 1 base and the J gene lost 4 bases, with 10 bases spanning the gap. The length of the CDR3 is 14 residues. The germline CDR1 and CDR2 sequences are SEHNR and FQNEAQ (reference sequence). The CDR3 nucleotides are TGTGCCAGCAGCTTAGAAACTAGGCTAGAGACCCAGTACTTC. Translation gives CASSLETRLETQYF.

The chain recombines TRBV7-8 with TRBJ2-3, with 10 bases lining up with TRBD1. The length of the CDR3 is 15 residues. V was pared by 5 bases and J by 6 bases, with 8 bases of the junction left unmatched. Germline loops: CDR1 SGHVS, CDR2 FQNEAQ. The CDR3 nucleotides are TGTGCCAGCAGCCGATTCGGGACAGGGGTGGATACGCAGTATTTT. Translating gives CASSRFGTGVDTQYF.

The chain links TRBV7-6 to TRBJ2-6; no clear D. Between the trimmed V and J ends, which lost 5 bases and 0 bases, there was a span of 5 bases. The CDR3 length is 14 residues. Germline CDR1 reads SGHVS; CDR2 reads FNYEAQ. In DNA form, the CDR3 reads TGTGCCAGCAGCGCGTACTCTGGGGCCAACGTCCTGACTTTC. Translation gives CASSAYSGANVLTF.

The chain combines TRBV12-3 or TRBV12-4 with TRBJ1-1; D gene uncertain. The CDR3 length is 15 residues. The V and J ends lost 6 bases and 1 base respectively, with 15 bases between them. The CDR3 DNA is TGTGCCAGCAGACCCGTACCGGTACCGAACACTGAAGCTTTCTTT. As protein: CASRPVPVPNTEAFF.

Only a few counts were recorded for this clonotype. A junction boundary mismatches the germline segment, possibly from a read error. The chain employs TRBV4-1 and TRBJ1-4; 8 bases align to TRBD1. The CDR3 consists of 15 residues. Germline-derived CDR1 and CDR2 are MGHRA and YSYEKL. The CDR3 loop reads CASSQDRTGNGKLFF. The CDR3 nucleotides are TGCGCCAGCAGCCAAGATAGGACAGGGAATGGAAAACTGTTTTTT.

In this sample, this clonotype turned up many times. This chain connects TRBV20-1 to TRBJ2-7; tentative D call: TRBD2 (6 bases). This CDR3 region has 13 residues. V shed 5 bases and J shed 1 base, with 12 bases lying between them. CDR1 is DFQATT and CDR2 is SNEGSKA in the germline V gene (reference sequence). The CDR3 nucleotides read TGCAGTGCTTCCGCGGGAAGGTCCTACGAGCAGTACTTC. Its protein product is CSASAGRSYEQYF.

The CDR3: CASARQVFYGYTF. The DNA for the CDR3 is TGTGCCAGCGCCCGACAGGTGTTCTATGGCTACACCTTC. V and J are TRBV6-2 or TRBV6-3 and TRBJ1-2; a weak D match, TRBD1 (6 bases). The CDR3 is made up of 13 amino acids. The V gene's germline CDR1 is MNHEY and CDR2 SVGEGT. V was trimmed by 8 bases and J by 4 bases, leaving 14 bases between them.

V gene TRBV29-1 combines with J gene TRBJ2-7; either TRBD1 or TRBD2 may fit D (7 bases each). Germline CDR1 reads SQVTM; CDR2 reads ANQGSEA. The CDR3 is 11 residues long. V lost 7 bases and J 7 bases, leaving 14 bases between the germline ends. Here the CDR3 reads CSARGGTEQYF. As DNA, the CDR3 is TGCAGCGCCAGGGGGGGAACGGAGCAGTACTTC.

Remarks on this clonotype: A read error may produce the germline difference seen at one junction end. This chain joins TRBV9 and TRBJ1-1, with a weak D call TRBD1 (5 bases). CDR1 SGDLS and CDR2 YYNGEE come from the germline V gene. The CDR3 is 11 amino acids. This CDR3 is CASSGKGQASF. Written as DNA, the CDR3 is TGTGCCAGCAGCGGCAAGGGGCAAGCTTCCTTT. The full variable domain, with the rest looked up from reference TRBV9 and TRBJ1-1, is DSGVTQTPKHLITATGQRVTLRCSPRSGDLSVYWYQQSLDQGLQFLIQYYNGEERAKGNILERFSAQQFPDLHSELNLSSLELGDSALYFCASSGKGQASFGQGTRLTVV.

This clonotype was seen ten or more times. The CDR3 bases are TGTGCCAGCAGCCAAGAGGGGGAGGGGGGATGGAATGAGCAGTTCTTC. Amino acids: CASSQEGEGGWNEQFF. The V call is TRBV4-2, the J call TRBJ2-1; a weak D match, TRBD2 (7 bases). Germline V gives CDR1 LGHNA, CDR2 YNFKEQ. V lost 0 bases to trimming and J lost 7 bases, with 16 bases between them. There are 16 residues in the CDR3.

The gene calls are TRBV6-2 or TRBV6-3 and TRBJ2-4; TRBD1 or TRBD2 may be the D gene (5 bases each). With 2 bases removed from V and 5 bases from J, the gap between germline ends came to 31 bases. CDR3 size: 21 residues. CDR1 and CDR2 (germline): MNHEY, SVGEGT. The CDR3 reads CASSYGLNKGSAGVVENIQYF. The CDR3, as DNA: TGTGCCAGCAGTTACGGTCTGAACAAGGGGAGCGCCGGAGTTGTTGAAAACATTCAGTACTTC.